A single T cell receptor (beta chain) is shown here with its context. In its sample, this clonotype was seen many times. Its antigen is currently not known. Per-base quality was not reported, and no clone a single base away is much larger than it. This sample is part of a study (dated by TCRdb to 2015 to 2016). Inclusive of the bounding cysteine and phenylalanine, the CDR3 is 11 residues long. The entry retains the CDR3 DNA only, 33 bases that are in frame from base 1. The V and J ends are trimmed by 5 bases and 8 bases, leaving 7 bases between them. Library creation used RT-PCR. The data were produced on an Illumina MiSeq. TCRdb handled the public reads itself, with Q25 trimming in fastp and clone calling in MiXCR, and kept productive beta chains. CDR3 protein sequences are deduplicated, and each keeps its most common genes and DNA. The sample includes hundreds of thousands of distinct CDR3 sequences, with 13% to 15% observed a single time. The ten biggest clones cover roughly 4% of the sample.

The V and J genes are TRBV12-3 or TRBV12-4 and TRBJ2-1; the D element could tentatively be TRBD1 or TRBD2, as 5 bases agree for each. This sequence originates from a female donor in good health, serving as a healthy control. Specimen: memory CD4+ T cells from blood. The bases read TGTGCCAGCAGTGGGACGTATGAGCAGTTCTTC. The encoded protein is CASSGTYEQFF.